This TCR beta chain originates from a study of T cell responses to AZD1222 COVID-19 vaccine. The CDR3 spans 14 residues. Clones were read by immunoSEQ multiplex PCR, and TCRdb kept only the in-frame ones, dropping some. The data show roughly 84,000 clones, with 70% to 90% seen just once and 1.5% held by the top ten. A remark on this clone: What it recognizes is unknown. One junction end disagrees with the germline gene, perhaps due to a read error.

Study outcomes and limitations: The repertoires were collected only after the peak T cell response. Females made up more of the donors, who were largely white British, and clonal diversity may have come out too low. Spike as a whole was targeted by vaccine-associated CD4 TCRs, dominant at 160-218 and 743-854.

This material consisted of peripheral blood, taken on day 0 of AZD1222 vaccination. This chain connects TRBV23-1 to TRBJ2-1; a possible D gene is TRBD1 (5 bases). TRBV23-1 is filed as an ORF, its function uncertain. The sequence derives from an adult in good health. For the CDR3, the DNA is TGTGCCAGCAGGGCCTACCTAACCCGAAATGAGCAGTTCTTC. Protein sequence: CASRAYLTRNEQFF.